This T cell receptor (beta chain) was sequenced during a study of blood T cell repertoires in COVID-19. In the study overall: Specimens from acute and convalescent COVID-19 originated in the United States, Italy and Spain. T cells, B-cell-depleted T cells, or PBMCs provided the cDNA or gDNA that served as material.

In this sample, this clone turned up a few times. Assay used: immunoSEQ multiplex PCR; TCRdb lists only in-frame clones, some missing. The sample consists of approximately 270,000 clones, 86% of them appearing once. Clinical history as reported by participants underpinned cohort assignment. The CDR3 runs to 13 residues. J gave up 5 bases and V 5 bases, and 5 bases lay outside the gene matches. Germline CDR1 reads LNHDA; CDR2 reads SQIVND (reference sequence). Input material: PBMCs or T cells enriched from blood (not recorded which). The V gene is TRBV19, the J gene TRBJ1-1, with 7 bases matching TRBD1. The source is a man between 35 and 55 years old who had recovered from COVID-19. The CDR3 DNA is TGTGCCAGTAGTTCAGGGGGATGGACTGAAGCTTTCTTT. Its translation: CASSSGGWTEAFF.